The 13 T cell receptor beta chains presented below share a single source sample, sequenced in a study of cytomegalovirus exposure and HLA in healthy donors. In the PCR, 60 Vbeta and 13 Jbeta primers were used. Sequencing was performed with immunoSEQ multiplex PCR; in TCRdb, only in-frame clones are kept and a portion is missing. This sample carries 95,000 to 150,000 clones, around 80% of them seen once, and the ten largest clones take around 2.2%. Sequenced: PBMCs. The receptor source for this set is a man aged 30 to 45 in good health and CMV-seronegative.

This clone was counted between two and nine times. The chain links TRBV5-6 to TRBJ2-7; tentative D call: TRBD1 (6 bases). The CDR3 sequence is 13 residues long. V gave up 0 bases and J gave up 7 bases, with 11 bases separating them. The germline V gene encodes CDR1 SGHDT and CDR2 YYEEEE. The CDR3 nucleotides are TGTGCCAGCAGCTTGGACAGGGACGTGGAGCAGTACTTC. It is translated as CASSLDRDVEQYF.

J is TRBJ2-2 and V is TRBV7-6; 8 bases are shared with TRBD1. The CDR3 is 16 residues long. CDR1 is SGHVS and CDR2 is FNYEAQ in the germline V gene. Trimming removed 5 bases from V and 0 bases from J; junction bases left unmatched: 5. This CDR3 reads CASSPRQGPNTGELFF. CDR3 nucleotide sequence: TGTGCCAGCAGCCCAAGACAGGGGCCGAACACCGGGGAGCTGTTTTTT. The full variable domain, in which reference TRBV7-6 and TRBJ2-2 provide the parts outside the CDR3, is GAGVSQSPRYKVTKRGQDVALRCDPISGHVSLYWYRQALGQGPEFLTYFNYEAQQDKSGLPNDRFSAERPEGSISTLTIQRTEQRDSAMYRCASSPRQGPNTGELFFGEGSRLTVL.

The CDR3 loop reads CASTGLEMYQETQYF. For the CDR3, the DNA is TGTGCCAGCACGGGACTGGAAATGTACCAAGAGACCCAGTACTTC. This rearrangement joins TRBV7-9 to TRBJ2-5, with D perhaps TRBD2 (6 bases). The germline V gene encodes CDR1 SEHNR and CDR2 FQNEAQ (reference sequence). V lost 7 bases and J 0 bases, leaving 15 bases between the germline ends. The CDR3 has 15 amino acids.

The sample holds a few counts of this clone. The DNA for the CDR3 is TGTGCCAGGGGAGGGAGCCCCTACGAGCAGTACTTC. Translation: CARGGSPYEQYF. The chain combines TRBV6-7 with TRBJ2-7; 7 bases are a match to TRBD2. TRBV6-7 is known as an ORF, though its function is uncertain. The CDR3 is made up of 12 amino acids. V lost 9 bases, J lost 2 bases, and 4 bases stayed unmatched.

This sequence joins TRBV19 and TRBJ2-2; weak D call: TRBD2 (6 bases). The germline gives CDR1 LNHDA, CDR2 SQIVND (reference sequence). The V end lost 3 bases, the J end lost 6 bases, and 11 bases lay between the germline ends. The CDR3 has 14 residues. CDR3 nucleotide sequence: TGTGCCAGTAGTATCGCTAGCGTGCCCGGGGAGCTGTTTTTT. Its protein is CASSIASVPGELFF.

The rearrangement links TRBV19 to TRBJ2-5; 10 positions match TRBD1. The CDR3 has 16 residues. V dropped 3 bases and J dropped 5; count of bases not matched to a gene: 9. Germline lookup yields CDR1 LNHDA and CDR2 SQIVND (reference sequence). CDR3 nucleotides: TGTGCCAGTAGTATCCCGACAGGGGGCGGTTCGGAGACCCAGTACTTC. Its protein product is CASSIPTGGGSETQYF.

The V call is TRBV6-5, the J call TRBJ2-1; 8 bases match TRBD1. With V trimmed by 0 bases and J by 12 bases, 7 bases remained unmatched. CDR1 and CDR2 from the germline V gene are MNHEY and SVGAGI. This CDR3 has 14 amino acids. The chain's CDR3 is CASSYSESGTGQFF. As DNA, the CDR3 is TGTGCCAGCAGTTACTCCGAATCCGGGACAGGGCAGTTCTTC.

The DNA for the CDR3 is TGCAGCGGATTAAGAGCGGGGCTGACCAATGAGCAGTTCTTC. Translation gives CSGLRAGLTNEQFF. The rearrangement uses TRBV29-1 and TRBJ2-1; 7 positions agree with TRBD2. Trimming at V came to 7 bases and at J to 6 bases, leaving 12 bases not matched to a gene. This CDR3 has 14 residues. The germline V gene has CDR1 SQVTM and CDR2 ANQGSEA.

CDR3 DNA sequence: TGTGCCAGCAGTTTGTCTACAGGGGGCAATCAGCCCCAGCATTTT. This sequence encodes CASSLSTGGNQPQHF. The chain combines TRBV28 with TRBJ1-5, with 7 nucleotides matching TRBD1. CDR1 is MDHEN and CDR2 is SYDVKM in the germline V gene. This CDR3 spans 15 amino acids. With 3 bases clipped from V and 2 bases from J, the junction kept 4 bases outside the gene matches.

This clone has a handful of counts. The V and J genes are TRBV14 and TRBJ1-2; no firm D call. Per germline, CDR1 SGHDN and CDR2 FVKESK. V was shortened by 4 bases and J by 8 bases, with 20 bases between the two germline ends. The CDR3 is made up of 15 amino acids. The chain's CDR3 is CASSPSPSRMGGYTF. The CDR3 coding sequence is TGTGCCAGCAGCCCTAGCCCGTCTCGGATGGGAGGCTACACCTTC.

The chain has TRBV11-3 and TRBJ1-1; D remains ambiguous. The CDR3 runs to 13 residues. Germline V gene lookup returns CDR1 SGHNT and CDR2 YENEEA. Trimming removed 5 bases at V and 6 bases at J, with 13 bases between. The CDR3 DNA reads TGTGCCAGCAGCCTTGGCCTACGGGCTGAAGCTTTCTTT. Translation: CASSLGLRAEAFF. The full variable domain, rest sourced from reference TRBV11-3 and TRBJ1-1, is EAGVVQSPRYKIIEKKQPVAFWCNPISGHNTLYWYLQNLGQGPELLIRYENEEAVDDSQLPKDRFSAERLKGVDSTLKIQPAELGDSAVYLCASSLGLRAEAFFGQGTRLTVV.

The chain links TRBV7-8 to TRBJ2-5; 8 bases agree with TRBD1. The J call may not be correct, given that the DNA end is closer to TRBJ2-7. From germline, CDR1 is SGHVS and CDR2 FQNEAQ. CDR3 size: 15 residues. CDR3 coding DNA: TGTGCCAGCAGCTTGGACAGGGCCCGACCCTACGAGCAGTACTTC. It specifies CASSLDRARPYEQYF.

V and J are TRBV5-1 and TRBJ1-6; D possibly corresponds to TRBD1 (5 bases). Trimming left V 4 bases short and J 0 bases short, with 14 bases between. Germline V lookup: CDR1 SGHRS, CDR2 YFSETQ. The CDR3 is made up of 17 amino acids. The CDR3 here is CASSVDKGSSYNSPLHF. The DNA for the CDR3 is TGCGCCAGCAGCGTTGATAAGGGGTCCTCCTATAATTCACCCCTCCACTTT.